The 16 T cell receptor beta chains reported below all come from one sample, sequenced in a study of T cell responses to AZD1222 COVID-19 vaccine. Assay: immunoSEQ multiplex PCR; the TCRdb copy retains only in-frame clones and omits some. The sample includes 100,000 to 120,000 clones, around 92% of them seen just once. The specimen comprised peripheral blood, sampled on day 0 of AZD1222 vaccination. The source of these receptors is an adult in good health.

The V gene is TRBV27, the J gene TRBJ2-3; TRBD2 aligns across 13 bases. CDR3 length: 18 amino acids. Germline loops: CDR1 MNHEY, CDR2 SMNVEV (reference sequence). V trimming: 5 bases; J trimming: 2 bases; junction bases outside the gene matches: 10. The CDR3 reads CASSRRLAGGSSTDTQYF. In nucleotides, the CDR3 is TGTGCCAGCAGTCGACGACTAGCGGGGGGCTCATCCACAGATACGCAGTATTTT.

This chain links TRBV6-5 with TRBJ1-3; D might be TRBD1 (5 bases). CDR3 size: 15 residues. Germline CDR1 is MNHEY and CDR2 is SVGAGI. Trimming removed 6 bases at V and 0 bases at J, with 12 bases between. CDR3 nucleotide sequence: TGTGCCAGCAGACCCTTCGGGGGCTCTGGAAACACCATATATTTT. Translating gives CASRPFGGSGNTIYF.

The CDR3 spells CASSARRVNQPQHF. CDR3 coding DNA: TGTGCCAGCAGCGCCAGACGTGTCAATCAGCCCCAGCATTTT. The rearrangement links TRBV28 to TRBJ1-5; D is unclear. The V gene lost 6 bases and the J gene lost 3 bases, with 12 bases spanning the gap. The germline CDR1 and CDR2 sequences are MDHEN and SYDVKM. The CDR3 contains 14 residues.

This clone appeared once. The V call is TRBV5-4, the J call TRBJ1-1, with 9 bases identical to TRBD1. The CDR3 has 14 amino acids. The J segment lost 5 bases and the V segment lost 4 bases, leaving 6 bases of the junction unmatched. CDR1 is SGHNT, CDR2 YYREEE, per germline (reference sequence). CDR3 DNA sequence: TGTGCCAGCAGCGGAGGGACAGGGCGAACTGAAGCTTTCTTT. Its protein product is CASSGGTGRTEAFF.

CDR3 amino acids: CASSQKEGEQYF. DNA of the CDR3: TGTGCCAGCAGCCAAAAGGAGGGGGAGCAGTACTTC. The chain employs TRBV7-6 and TRBJ2-7; D possibly corresponds to TRBD2 (6 bases). CDR1 is SGHVS and CDR2 is FNYEAQ in the germline V gene. V dropped 5 bases and J dropped 7 bases, with 12 bases sitting between them. The length of the CDR3 is 12 residues.

This chain connects TRBV28 to TRBJ1-5; 9 nucleotides align to TRBD1. Germline CDR1 and CDR2: MDHEN and SYDVKM. J was trimmed by 8 bases and V by 6 bases; bases with no gene match: 5. The CDR3 contains 13 residues. The CDR3 sequence is CASSPGTGKPQHF. CDR3 sequence (DNA): TGTGCCAGCAGCCCCGGGACAGGGAAGCCCCAGCATTTT.

V gene TRBV11-3 combines with J gene TRBJ2-7; 7 nucleotides match TRBD1. There are 15 residues in the CDR3. The germline V gene has CDR1 SGHNT and CDR2 YENEEA. The V gene end was trimmed by 5 bases and the J gene end by 5 bases; junction bases not matched to a gene: 12. Here the CDR3 reads CASSPERGQVNEQYF. Written as DNA, the CDR3 is TGTGCCAGCAGCCCGGAAAGGGGGCAGGTAAACGAGCAGTACTTC.

The chain combines TRBV29-1 with TRBJ1-2; the D gene is possibly TRBD1 (6 bases). Looked up from germline, CDR1 is SQVTM and CDR2 is ANQGSEA. The CDR3 runs 13 residues. Trimming removed 3 bases at V and 4 bases at J, with 12 bases between. As DNA, the CDR3 is TGCAGCGTTGATCAGGACAGTTCCTATGGCTACACCTTC. Translated: CSVDQDSSYGYTF.

This rearrangement joins TRBV25-1 to TRBJ2-7; TRBD2 aligns across 7 bases. Germline CDR1 and CDR2: MGHDK and SYGVNS. The CDR3 loop spans 15 amino acids. The junction had 8 bases not matched to a gene; V was cut back by 2 bases and J by 4 bases. Here the CDR3 DNA reads TGTGCCAGCAGTGAAGAGGCTAGCGGTGATTACGAGCAGTACTTC. Translation gives CASSEEASGDYEQYF.

This rearrangement joins TRBV3-1 (or the pseudogene TRBV3-2) to TRBJ1-3; D remains unclear. Trimming cost V 1 base and J 0 bases, with 10 bases left between them. This CDR3 contains 16 residues. Germline V gene lookup returns CDR1 LGHDT and CDR2 YNNKEL (reference sequence). The CDR3 coding sequence is TGTGCCAGCAGCCAAGCGGGTCTCAGCTCTGGAAACACCATATATTTT. Translation gives CASSQAGLSSGNTIYF.

This chain joins TRBV14 and TRBJ2-7; D gene ambiguous. Germline CDR1 reads SGHDN; CDR2 reads FVKESK. The V end was cut by 0 bases, the J end by 2 bases, with 11 bases between. The CDR3 runs 15 residues. The CDR3 loop is CASSQEFYIPYEQYF. CDR3 DNA: TGTGCCAGCAGCCAAGAGTTCTACATCCCCTACGAGCAGTACTTC.

This rearrangement joins TRBV10-3 to TRBJ2-7; 11 nucleotides line up with TRBD2. The CDR3 covers 17 residues. CDR1 is ENHRY and CDR2 is SYGVKD in the germline V gene. V trimming: 6 bases; J trimming: 0 bases; junction bases outside the gene matches: 10. In nucleotides, the CDR3 is TGTGCCATCAGCCCGGGACTAGCGGCGATTTTCTCCTACGAGCAGTACTTC. Protein: CAISPGLAAIFSYEQYF.

The chain employs TRBV3-1 (or the pseudogene TRBV3-2) and TRBJ1-1, with 7 bases aligning to TRBD1. Losses at the gene ends were 1 base for V and 4 bases for J; bases not matched to a gene: 6. Germline V lookup: CDR1 LGHDT, CDR2 YNNKEL (reference sequence). The CDR3 extends over 15 amino acids. DNA for the CDR3: TGTGCCAGCAGCCAAGGACAGGGCATCGGCACTGAAGCTTTCTTT. Translating it yields CASSQGQGIGTEAFF.

V and J are TRBV18 and TRBJ1-3; D is perhaps TRBD1 (5 bases). Deletions cut 4 bases from V and 4 bases from J, with 11 bases between. The CDR3 totals 14 residues. Germline CDR1 KGHSH, CDR2 LQKENI. The CDR3 loop is CASSHGTLGNTIYF. CDR3 nucleotide sequence: TGTGCCAGCTCACACGGGACGCTCGGAAACACCATATATTTT.

CDR3: CASNGPRYATNEKLFF. The CDR3 nucleotides are TGTGCCAGCAACGGGCCGAGATATGCAACTAATGAAAAACTGTTTTTT. V and J are TRBV2 and TRBJ1-4; no definite D call. The CDR3 extends over 16 amino acids. V was clipped by 7 bases and J by 0 bases, with 15 bases between them. Per germline, CDR1 SNHLY and CDR2 FYNNEI.

The chain joins TRBV7-2 to TRBJ2-2; possibly TRBD2 for D (5 bases). CDR1 and CDR2 (germline): SGHTA, FQGNSA. The germline V and J ends were trimmed by 4 bases and 4 bases, with 13 bases remaining between them. The CDR3 is 15 amino acids. The CDR3 sequence: CASSSPTGITGELFF. In nucleotides, the CDR3 is TGTGCCAGCAGCTCACCAACGGGGATCACCGGGGAGCTGTTTTTT.